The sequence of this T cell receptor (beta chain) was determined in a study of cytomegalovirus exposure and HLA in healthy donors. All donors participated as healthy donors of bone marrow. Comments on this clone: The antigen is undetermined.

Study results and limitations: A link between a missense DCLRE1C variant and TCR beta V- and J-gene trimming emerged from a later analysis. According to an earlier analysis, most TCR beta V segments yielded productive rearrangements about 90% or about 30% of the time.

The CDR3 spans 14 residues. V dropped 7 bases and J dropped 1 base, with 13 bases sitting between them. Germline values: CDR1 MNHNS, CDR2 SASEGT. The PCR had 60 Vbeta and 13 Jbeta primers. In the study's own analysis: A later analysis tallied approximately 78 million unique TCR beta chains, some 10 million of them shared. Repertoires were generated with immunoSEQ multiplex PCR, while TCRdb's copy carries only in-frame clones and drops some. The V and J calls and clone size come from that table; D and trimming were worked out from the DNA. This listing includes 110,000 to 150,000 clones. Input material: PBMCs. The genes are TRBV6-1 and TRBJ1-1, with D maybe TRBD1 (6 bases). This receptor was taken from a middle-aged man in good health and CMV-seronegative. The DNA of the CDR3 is TGTGCCAGCATTCGCAGGGGAAAGAACACTGAAGCTTTCTTT. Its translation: CASIRRGKNTEAFF.